This T cell receptor beta chain emerged from a study of blood T cells in healthy people across ages. Together with a sample-barcoded 5' primer, a J-beta primer mix was included in a second PCR lasting about 7 to 12 cycles. TCRdb re-called the 5' RACE reads through MiXCR, storing one row per CDR3 protein. Of about 800,000 distinct CDR3 sequences listed, more than 20% are singletons. CDR3 length: 18 residues. Trimming at V came to 6 bases and at J to 0 bases, leaving 10 bases not matched to a gene. Germline-derived CDR1 and CDR2 are MNHEY and SVGEGT. All donors came from Russia, were Caucasian and healthy, and spanned ages roughly 6 to 95. This same sample was also taken into another study, of T cells of mothers and their children. That work adds: cDNA was synthesized from all extracted RNA at approximately 1.5 ug per reaction. The study obtained over 8 million TCR beta CDR3 reads per mother and about 3 million per child.

Material for sequencing was blood. This clonotype originated in a boy younger than 18 in good health. The rearrangement joins TRBV6-2 or TRBV6-3 to TRBJ2-7; 14 nucleotides agree with TRBD2. CDR3 in amino acids: CASRDGLAGGQSSYEQYF. CDR3 sequence (DNA): TGTGCCAGCAGAGACGGACTAGCGGGAGGCCAAAGCTCCTACGAGCAGTACTTC.